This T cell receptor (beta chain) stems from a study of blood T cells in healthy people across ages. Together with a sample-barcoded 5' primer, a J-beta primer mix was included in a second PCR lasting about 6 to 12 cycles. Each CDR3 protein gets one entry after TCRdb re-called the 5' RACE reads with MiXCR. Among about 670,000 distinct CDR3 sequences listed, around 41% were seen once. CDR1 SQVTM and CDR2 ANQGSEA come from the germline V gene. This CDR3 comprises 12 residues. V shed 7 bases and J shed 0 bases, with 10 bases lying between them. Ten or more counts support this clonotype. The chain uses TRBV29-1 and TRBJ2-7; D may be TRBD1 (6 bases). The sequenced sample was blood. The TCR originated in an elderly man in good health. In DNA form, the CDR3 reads TGCAGCGCCAGACAGGACTCCTACGAGCAGTACTTC. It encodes CSARQDSYEQYF.